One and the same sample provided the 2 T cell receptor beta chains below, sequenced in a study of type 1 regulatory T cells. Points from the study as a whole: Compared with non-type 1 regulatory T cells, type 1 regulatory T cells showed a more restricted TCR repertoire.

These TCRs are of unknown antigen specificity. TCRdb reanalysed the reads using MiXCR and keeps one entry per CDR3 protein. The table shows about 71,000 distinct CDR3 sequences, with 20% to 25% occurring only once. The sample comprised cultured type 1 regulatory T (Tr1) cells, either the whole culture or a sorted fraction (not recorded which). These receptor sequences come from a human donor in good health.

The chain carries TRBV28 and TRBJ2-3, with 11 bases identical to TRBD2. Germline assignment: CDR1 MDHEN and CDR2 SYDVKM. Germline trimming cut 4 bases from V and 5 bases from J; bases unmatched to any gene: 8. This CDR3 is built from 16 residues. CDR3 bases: TGTGCCAGCAGTTCATTAGCGGGAGGGGGAAGAGATACGCAGTATTTT. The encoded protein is CASSSLAGGGRDTQYF.

The CDR3 sequence is CSASPLGQGGTYEQYF. Written as DNA, the CDR3 is TGCAGTGCTAGTCCCTTAGGACAGGGAGGAACCTACGAGCAGTACTTC. This chain joins TRBV20-1 and TRBJ2-7; 8 bases line up with TRBD1. Germline CDR1 reads DFQATT; CDR2 reads SNEGSKA (reference sequence). The length of the CDR3 is 16 residues. After removal of 3 bases from V and 2 bases from J, the junction contained 12 bases not matched to a gene.